This T cell receptor (beta chain) was retrieved from a study of T cell responses to AZD1222 COVID-19 vaccine. On the study more broadly: Doses given second, at about 4 or about 12 weeks, were pooled. Whole-study findings and limits: Researchers report vaccine-associated CD4 TCRs spanning spike, with dominance at 160-218 and 743-854. Donors skewed white British and female; clonal diversity was possibly underestimated.

In regard to this clone: Its specificity is not known.

Assay used: immunoSEQ multiplex PCR; TCRdb lists only in-frame clones, some missing. The sample holds about 150,000 clones; approximately 88% are singletons and the top ten take roughly 2%. In germline, CDR1 is LGHNT, CDR2 FRNRAP. This CDR3 region has 14 residues. Trimming removed 4 bases from V and 6 bases from J; junction bases left unmatched: 5. Here the sequenced sample was peripheral blood, taken on day 0 of AZD1222 vaccination. The receptor comes from an adult in good health. V is TRBV12-5 and J is TRBJ2-1, with TRBD1 matching 8 bases. Here the CDR3 DNA reads TGTGCTAGTGGTTCCAGGGGGCAGGGCAATGAGCAGTTCTTC. Amino acid sequence: CASGSRGQGNEQFF.